This T cell receptor (beta chain) was profiled in a study of blood T cells in healthy people across ages. Using a J-beta primer mix together with a sample-barcoded 5' primer, a second PCR was run for roughly 6 to 12 cycles. One entry per CDR3 protein, called by TCRdb with MiXCR from the 5' RACE reads. The data contain about 1.8 million distinct CDR3 sequences, around half of them singletons. Worth noting for this clonotype: Its antigen is not known.

Whenever a sample was processed, at least 6.5 million PBMCs were isolated. Looked up from germline, CDR1 is SEHNR and CDR2 is FQNEAQ (reference sequence). The CDR3 contains 14 residues. The study's findings and limits: Aged donors had fewer naive CD4+ cells and lower diversity than long-lived donors. Higher naive T cell percentage went strongly together with higher TCR beta diversity.

The TCR comes from a woman aged 40 to 55 in good health. Sequenced material: blood. The gene calls are TRBV7-9 and TRBJ2-4; TRBD1 matches at 9 bases. The J call may be faulty, since TRBJ2-7 better matches the DNA end. CDR3 loop: CASSLRDRAHEQYF. The CDR3 DNA is TGTGCCAGCAGTTTGAGGGACAGGGCCCACGAGCAGTACTTC.